A selection of T cell receptor beta chains follows, all from one sample in a study of blood T cell repertoires in COVID-19. Libraries were prepared by immunoSEQ multiplex PCR; TCRdb keeps only in-frame clonotypes and omits some of them. The sample contains nearly 300,000 clones, roughly 91% of which appear only once. The sequencing input was PBMCs or T cells enriched from blood (not recorded which). Every receptor here comes from a woman aged 45-59 years who had been exposed to COVID-19. Both conserved end residues are part of each CDR3. Fields, in order: clone size, V gene, D gene, J gene, CDR3 DNA, CDR3 protein. A D gene is named only where the DNA matches it firmly. Size values are once, few and many counts, or a class for expanded clones, and some rows have none.

once,TRBV27,TRBD2,TRBJ2-1,TGTGCCAGCAGTCCCGGGGGGGCCTCCTACAATGAGCAGTTCTTC,CASSPGGASYNEQFF
NA,TRBV30,TRBD1,TRBJ1-6,TGTGCCTGGAGTGACGGACAGGGGTACTCACCCCTCCACTTT,CAWSDGQGYSPLHF
NA,TRBV28,NA,TRBJ2-1,TGTGCCAGCAGTTTATGGAGAAGGAGTGAGCAGTTCTTC,CASSLWRRSEQFF
NA,TRBV27,TRBD1,TRBJ1-2,TGTGCCAGCAGTTTATCCGGACAGGGCCGCTATGGCTACACCTTC,CASSLSGQGRYGYTF
NA,TRBV19,TRBD1,TRBJ2-1,TGTGCCAGTAGTATAGGGCCGGGACAGGGGAGCGATGAGCAGTTCTTC,CASSIGPGQGSDEQFF
NA,TRBV6-2/TRBV6-3,TRBD1,TRBJ2-7,TGTGCCAGCAGTAAGGTTGCCGGGACAGCGAGCTACGAGCAGTACTTC,CASSKVAGTASYEQYF
NA,TRBV27,TRBD1,TRBJ1-1,TGTGCCAGCAGGGGTGGAAATCAGGGACAGGGTAACTCCCGCCCCACTGAAGCTTTCTTT,CASRGGNQGQGNSRPTEAFF
few,TRBV18,NA,TRBJ2-1,TGTGCCAGCTCACGGCCGGGTCCCTCCTACAATGAGCAGTTCTTC,CASSRPGPSYNEQFF
NA,TRBV28,NA,TRBJ1-1,TGTGCCAGCAGTTTATCCCAGGGGTGGAACACTGAAGCTTTCTTT,CASSLSQGWNTEAFF
NA,TRBV2,NA,TRBJ1-2,TGTGCCAGCAGAAACACCTTTTTGGATGGCTACACCTTC,CASRNTFLDGYTF
NA,TRBV11-3,TRBD1,TRBJ2-2,TGTGCCAGCAGCTTAGGTTCCGGGACAGGGAACACCGGGGAGCTGTTTTTT,CASSLGSGTGNTGELFF
NA,TRBV19,NA,TRBJ1-1,TGTGCCAGCAGCTCGGACAGAACAGTTTGGGCTGAAGCTTTCTTT,CASSSDRTVWAEAFF
NA,TRBV6-5,NA,TRBJ2-2,TGTGCCAGTAACAGGGTGGGGACCGGGGAGCTGTTTTTT,CASNRVGTGELFF
few,TRBV19,NA,TRBJ1-1,TGTGCCAGCGGGGGGGCGGGCGGAATGAACACTGAAGCTTTCTTT,CASGGAGGMNTEAFF
NA,TRBV5-1,TRBD1,TRBJ2-1,TGCGCCAGCAGCTTGAGCAGGGGGCTTCAGCAGTTCTTC,CASSLSRGLQQFF
NA,TRBV4-1,TRBD1,TRBJ1-2,TGCGCCAGCAGCCAGGACAGGGGGATGTTCTATGGCTACACCTTC,CASSQDRGMFYGYTF
many,TRBV7-9,TRBD1,TRBJ2-1,TGTGCCAGCAGCTTAACACAGGGGGAAAATGAGCAGTTCTTC,CASSLTQGENEQFF
NA,TRBV5-5,TRBD1,TRBJ1-6,TGTGCCAGCAGCCTGGACAGGGGGCAATTGAATAATTCACCCCTCCACTTT,CASSLDRGQLNNSPLHF
NA,TRBV6-5,TRBD1,TRBJ2-1,TGTGCCAGCAGTCCGGACAGGGCGGTCGAGTTCTTC,CASSPDRAVEFF
NA,TRBV10-2,NA,TRBJ2-7,TGCGCCAGCAGTGTCCGAGGGAACTACGAGCAGTACTTC,CASSVRGNYEQYF
NA,TRBV29-1,NA,TRBJ1-5,TGCAGCGTTGAATTGGCAAACAATCAGCCCCAGCATTTT,CSVELANNQPQHF
NA,TRBV28,NA,TRBJ2-5,TGTGCCAGCAGTCCCCCCCCCGACAGAAACCCACAAGAGACCCAGTACTTC,CASSPPPDRNPQETQYF
NA,TRBV7-2,TRBD1,TRBJ1-2,TGTGCCGTCGGGACAGGCGATGGCTACACCTTC,CAVGTGDGYTF
NA,TRBV13,NA,TRBJ2-7,TGTGCCAGCAGCTTTAGGCAGGGTTCATCCTACGAGCAGTACTTC,CASSFRQGSSYEQYF
NA,TRBV19,NA,TRBJ1-2,TGTGCCAGCTGGGGCAGACGATACTATGATGGCTACACCTTC,CASWGRRYYDGYTF
NA,TRBV3-1/TRBV3-2,TRBD1,TRBJ2-1,TGTGCCAGCAGCCAAGGACAGGGCACCGTCAATGAGCAGTTCTTC,CASSQGQGTVNEQFF
NA,TRBV2,NA,TRBJ1-2,TGTGCCAGCAGTGATCGGCCTACAGCTAACTATGGCTACACCTTC,CASSDRPTANYGYTF
NA,TRBV5-1,TRBD1,TRBJ2-5,TGCGCCAGCAGCTTGGAAGGGGGCGACGAGACCCAGTACTTC,CASSLEGGDETQYF
NA,TRBV9,TRBD2,TRBJ2-5,TGTGCCAGCAGCCCCGGTCGGGGAGGGGCCTTCCAAGAGACCCAGTACTTC,CASSPGRGGAFQETQYF
NA,TRBV28,TRBD2,TRBJ2-5,TGTGCCAGCAGTTTATTCTCGCCTGGGACTAGCGGGGGGGAGACCCAGTACTTC,CASSLFSPGTSGGETQYF
NA,TRBV5-4,NA,TRBJ2-3,TGTGCCAGCAGCGGTTTTGCGGGGCCCACAGATACGCAGTATTTT,CASSGFAGPTDTQYF
NA,TRBV10-3,NA,TRBJ2-6,TGTGCCCTACAGGGTACTGGGGCCAACGTCCTGACTTTC,CALQGTGANVLTF
few,TRBV4-1,NA,TRBJ1-1,TGCGCCAGCAGCCATAGACAGGTCATGGGAACTGAAGCTTTCTTT,CASSHRQVMGTEAFF
NA,TRBV24-1,TRBD1,TRBJ2-7,TGTGCCACCAGTGATGGGACAGGGGGTATCTACGAGCAGTACTTC,CATSDGTGGIYEQYF
NA,TRBV7-9,NA,TRBJ1-3,TGTGCCAGCAGCTTACGAGAGAGCTCTGGAAACACCATATATTTT,CASSLRESSGNTIYF
NA,TRBV28,TRBD2,TRBJ2-5,TGTGCCAGCAGTTTCGGGGGGTGGCGGGGACAAGAGACCCAGTACTTC,CASSFGGWRGQETQYF
few,TRBV27,NA,TRBJ1-4,TGTGCCAGCAGTGCGGGGGCCTCTAATGAAAAACTGTTTTTT,CASSAGASNEKLFF
NA,TRBV28,TRBD1,TRBJ1-5,TGTGCCACCCTGACAGGGGGGGGGAATCAGCCCCAGCATTTT,CATLTGGGNQPQHF
NA,TRBV7-2,NA,TRBJ1-1,TGTGCCAGCAGCTCCCAAACAGGCTCCATGAACACTGAAGCTTTCTTT,CASSSQTGSMNTEAFF
NA,TRBV6-5,NA,TRBJ1-2,TGTGCCAGCAGGGGGGGACCTCTCTCCCTTGGCTACACCTTC,CASRGGPLSLGYTF
NA,TRBV5-1,TRBD1,TRBJ2-7,TGCGCCAGCAGCTTGGACGGGACAGGCTCCTACGAGCAGTACTTC,CASSLDGTGSYEQYF
NA,TRBV3-1/TRBV3-2,TRBD1,TRBJ1-2,TGTGCCAGCAGCCCGACAGGGGGTGGCTACACCTTC,CASSPTGGGYTF
NA,TRBV4-2,NA,TRBJ2-2,TGTGCCAGCAGCCAAGATCTAGCAGTCCTAACCGGGGAGCTGTTTTTT,CASSQDLAVLTGELFF
NA,TRBV6-5,NA,TRBJ2-7,TGTGCCAGCAGTTATTCGACTGGAACATCCTACGAGCAGTACTTC,CASSYSTGTSYEQYF
NA,TRBV3-1/TRBV3-2,NA,TRBJ2-2,TGTGCCAGCAGCCAAGGTCTAAGCACCGGGGAGCTGTTTTTT,CASSQGLSTGELFF
NA,TRBV4-2,TRBD2,TRBJ2-3,TGTGCCAGCAGGCCCGGGACTAGCTCGGATACGCAGTATTTT,CASRPGTSSDTQYF
NA,TRBV7-2,TRBD1,TRBJ1-5,TGTGCCAGCAGCCAGGACAGGGGTTATCAGCCCCAGCATTTT,CASSQDRGYQPQHF
few,TRBV25-1,NA,TRBJ2-1,TGTGCCAGCAGGAACGGGGGGCTCTCCTACAATGAGCAGTTCTTC,CASRNGGLSYNEQFF
NA,TRBV11-3,TRBD2,TRBJ2-1,TGTGCCAGCAGCTTAGAGGGGACTTCGCGGGGGTGGAATGAGCAGTTCTTC,CASSLEGTSRGWNEQFF
NA,TRBV2,TRBD1,TRBJ1-5,TGTGCCAGCATAGACAGGGGTAGCAATCAGCCCCAGCATTTT,CASIDRGSNQPQHF
NA,TRBV18,NA,TRBJ2-1,TGTGCCAGCTCACCCAATCGGGAGACCGGGATGTTCTTC,CASSPNRETGMFF
NA,TRBV28,NA,TRBJ1-1,TGTGCCAGCAGAACTACAGGGTCAGGTTCAGCTTTCTTT,CASRTTGSGSAFF
once,TRBV27,TRBD1,TRBJ1-2,TGTGCCAGCAGTCTCTCGACAGGGGGAAGGCATGGCTACACCTTC,CASSLSTGGRHGYTF